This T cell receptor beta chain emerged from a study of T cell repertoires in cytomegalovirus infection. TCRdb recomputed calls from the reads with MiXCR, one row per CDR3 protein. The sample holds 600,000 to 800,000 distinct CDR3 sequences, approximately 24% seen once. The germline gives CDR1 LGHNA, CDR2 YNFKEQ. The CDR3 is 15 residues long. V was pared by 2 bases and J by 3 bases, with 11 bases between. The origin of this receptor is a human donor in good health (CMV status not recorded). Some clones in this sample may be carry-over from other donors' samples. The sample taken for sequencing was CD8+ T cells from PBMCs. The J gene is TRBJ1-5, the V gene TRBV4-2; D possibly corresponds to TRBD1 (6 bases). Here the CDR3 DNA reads TGTGCCAGCAGCCAATACCGACAGGACAATCAGCCCCAGCATTTT. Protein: CASSQYRQDNQPQHF.